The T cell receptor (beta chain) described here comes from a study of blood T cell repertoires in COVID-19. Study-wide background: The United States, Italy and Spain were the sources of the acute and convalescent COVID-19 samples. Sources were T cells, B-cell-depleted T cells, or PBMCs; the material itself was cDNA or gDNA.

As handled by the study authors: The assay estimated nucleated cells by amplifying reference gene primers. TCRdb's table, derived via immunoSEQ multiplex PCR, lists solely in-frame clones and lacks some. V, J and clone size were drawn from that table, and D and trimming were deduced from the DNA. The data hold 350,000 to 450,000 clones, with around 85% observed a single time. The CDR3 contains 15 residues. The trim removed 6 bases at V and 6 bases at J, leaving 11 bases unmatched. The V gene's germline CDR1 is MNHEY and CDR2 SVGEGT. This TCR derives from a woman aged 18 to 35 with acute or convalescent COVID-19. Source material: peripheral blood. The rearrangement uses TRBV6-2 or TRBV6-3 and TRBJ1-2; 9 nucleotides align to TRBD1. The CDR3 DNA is TGTGCCAGCAGCCCCAACTCGGACAGGGGTAATGGCTACACCTTC. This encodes CASSPNSDRGNGYTF.